This entry concerns a single T cell receptor beta chain. As for time point: after dendritic cell vaccination, including at tumor progression/relapse. This CDR3 region has 15 residues. V lost 7 bases and J 0 bases, leaving 14 bases between the germline ends. The germline V gene has CDR1 SGHRS and CDR2 YFSETQ. The data belong to a study of glioma-infiltrating T cells after dendritic cell vaccination. The wider study: Autologous tumor lysate was loaded overnight onto monocyte-derived dendritic cells grown about seven days with IL-4 and GM-CSF.

Sequencing used immunoSEQ multiplex PCR; TCRdb keeps in-frame clones, though not all of them. The top ten hold 4.5% to 5.5% of the sample, which has about 94,000 clones, 65% to 85% seen once. The receptor was isolated from a human donor with glioblastoma. V is TRBV5-1 and J is TRBJ2-1; weak D call: TRBD2 (5 bases). The sample was blood, taken after dendritic cell vaccination. The DNA for the CDR3 is TGCGCCAGCTCGTGGCGGGCGCACTCCTACAATGAGCAGTTCTTC. Its translation: CASSWRAHSYNEQFF.